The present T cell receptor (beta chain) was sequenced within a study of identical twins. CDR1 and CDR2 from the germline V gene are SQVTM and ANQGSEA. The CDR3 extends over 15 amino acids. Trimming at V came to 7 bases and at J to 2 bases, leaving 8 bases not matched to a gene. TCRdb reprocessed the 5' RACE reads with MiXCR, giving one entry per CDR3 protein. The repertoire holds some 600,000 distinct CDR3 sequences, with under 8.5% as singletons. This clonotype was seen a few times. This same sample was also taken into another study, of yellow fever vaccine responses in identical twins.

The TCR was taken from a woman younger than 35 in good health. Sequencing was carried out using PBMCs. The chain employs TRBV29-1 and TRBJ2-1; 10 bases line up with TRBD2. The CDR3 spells CSATGLAGAYNEQFF. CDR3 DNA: TGCAGCGCTACGGGGCTAGCGGGAGCCTACAATGAGCAGTTCTTC.